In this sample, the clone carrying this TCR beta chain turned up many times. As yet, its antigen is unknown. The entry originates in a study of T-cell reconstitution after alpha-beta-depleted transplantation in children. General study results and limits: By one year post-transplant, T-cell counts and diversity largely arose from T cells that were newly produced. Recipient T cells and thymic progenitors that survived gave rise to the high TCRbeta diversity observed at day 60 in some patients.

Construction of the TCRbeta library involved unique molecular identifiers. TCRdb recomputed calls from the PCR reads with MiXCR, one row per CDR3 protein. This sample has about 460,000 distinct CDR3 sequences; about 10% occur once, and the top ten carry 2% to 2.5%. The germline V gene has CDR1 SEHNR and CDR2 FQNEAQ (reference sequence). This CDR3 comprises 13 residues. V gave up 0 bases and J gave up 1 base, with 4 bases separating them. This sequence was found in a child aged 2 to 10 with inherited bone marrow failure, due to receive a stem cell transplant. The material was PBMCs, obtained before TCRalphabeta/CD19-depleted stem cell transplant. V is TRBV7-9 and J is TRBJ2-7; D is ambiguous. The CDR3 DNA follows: TGTGCCAGCAGCTTAGCACAGTCCTACGAGCAGTACTTC. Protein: CASSLAQSYEQYF. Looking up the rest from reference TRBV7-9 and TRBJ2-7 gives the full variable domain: DTGVSQNPRHKITKRGQNVTFRCDPISEHNRLYWYRQTLGQGPEFLTYFQNEAQLEKSRLLSDRFSAERPKGSFSTLEIQRTEQGDSAMYLCASSLAQSYEQYFGPGTRLTVT.